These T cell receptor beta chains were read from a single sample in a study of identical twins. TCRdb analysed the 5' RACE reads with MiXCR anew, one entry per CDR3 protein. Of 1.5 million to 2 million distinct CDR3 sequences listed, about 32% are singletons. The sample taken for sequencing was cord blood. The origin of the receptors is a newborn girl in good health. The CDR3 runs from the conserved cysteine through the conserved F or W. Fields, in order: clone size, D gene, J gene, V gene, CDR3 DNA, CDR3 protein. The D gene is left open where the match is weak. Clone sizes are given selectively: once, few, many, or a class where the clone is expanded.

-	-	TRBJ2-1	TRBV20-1	TGCAGTGCCAAGGAGGGGCACAATGAGCAGTTCTTC	CSAKEGHNEQFF
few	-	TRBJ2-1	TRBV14	TGTGCCAGCAGCCAAGATTTAGGACTCCATGAGCAGTTCTTC	CASSQDLGLHEQFF
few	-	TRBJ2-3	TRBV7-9	TGTGCCAGCAGCTTTATCCGGACCAAGCAGGGCAGTTTCGCAGATACGCAGTATTTT	CASSFIRTKQGSFADTQYF
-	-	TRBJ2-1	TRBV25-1	TGTGCCAGCAGTGAATATGGGCTCGTCTCCTACAATGAGCAGTTCTTC	CASSEYGLVSYNEQFF
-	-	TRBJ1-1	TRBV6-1	TGTGCCAGCAGGGTACGCGGTTCCACTGAAGCTTTCTTT	CASRVRGSTEAFF
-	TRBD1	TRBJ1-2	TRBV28	TGTGCCAGCAGTTTACCTTCGGGACAGGGTTATGGCTACACCTTC	CASSLPSGQGYGYTF
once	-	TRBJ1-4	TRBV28	TGTGCCAGCAGTCCCCTTCCAGGCAGGGTAAATGAAAAACTGTTTTTT	CASSPLPGRVNEKLFF
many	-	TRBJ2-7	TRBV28	TGTGCCAGCAGTTTAGCCGCGGCAGCTTTCTACGAGCAGTACTTC	CASSLAAAAFYEQYF
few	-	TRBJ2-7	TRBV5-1	TGCGCCAGCAGCTTGGTTAGGGGAGCAAGCCACGAGCAGTACTTC	CASSLVRGASHEQYF
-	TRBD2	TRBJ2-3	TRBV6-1	TGTGCCAGCAGTGAAACGGCGGGGGGTCGGGTAGATACGCAGTATTTT	CASSETAGGRVDTQYF
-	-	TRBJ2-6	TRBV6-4	TGTGCCAGCAGTGATTCCCAGGAACTCAAGGCTGGGGCCAACGTCCTGACTTTC	CASSDSQELKAGANVLTF
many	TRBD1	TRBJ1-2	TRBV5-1	TGCGCCAGCACACCAGACAGGGGGAACTATGGCTACACCTTC	CASTPDRGNYGYTF
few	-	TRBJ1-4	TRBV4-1	TGCGCCAGCAGCCAACACGCCGGGACAAAAAATGAAAAACTGTTTTTT	CASSQHAGTKNEKLFF
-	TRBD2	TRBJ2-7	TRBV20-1	TGCAGTGCTAGAGATTGGCGGGGGGTCGACTACGAGCAGTACTTC	CSARDWRGVDYEQYF
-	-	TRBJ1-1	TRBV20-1	TGCAGTCCTCTAGGGGAGGGGAGGAGGACTGAAGCTTTCTTT	CSPLGEGRRTEAFF
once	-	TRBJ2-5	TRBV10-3	TGTGCCATCAGTGAGTCGGTGGGTCGGGGGCTCTACAATGAGCAGTACTTC	CAISESVGRGLYNEQYF
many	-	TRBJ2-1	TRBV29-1	TGCAGCGTTGACAGGGCGGGGAGCTCCTACAATGAGCAGTTCTTC	CSVDRAGSSYNEQFF
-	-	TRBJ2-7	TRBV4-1	TGCGCCAGCAGGCCCGGAGGCGAGCAGTACTTC	CASRPGGEQYF
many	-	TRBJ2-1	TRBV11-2	TGTGCCAGCAGCTTAGTTGGCCGGGCAATCCACAATGAGCAGTTCTTC	CASSLVGRAIHNEQFF
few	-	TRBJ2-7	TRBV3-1	TGTGCCAGCAGCCAAGATTCCACCTCCTACGAGCAGTACTTC	CASSQDSTSYEQYF
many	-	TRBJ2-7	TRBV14	TGTGCCAGCAGCCATCGTATCATTTACGAGCAGTACTTC	CASSHRIIYEQYF
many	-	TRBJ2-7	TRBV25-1	TGTGCCAGCAGTGAATCCTACTACGAGCAGTACTTC	CASSESYYEQYF
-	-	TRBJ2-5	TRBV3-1	TGTGCCAGCAGCCAACTCGATGAGCAGTACTTC	CASSQLDEQYF
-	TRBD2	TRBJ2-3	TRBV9	TGTGCCAGCAGCGTTAGCCTAGCGGGGTTCCTCGGAGATACGCAGTATTTT	CASSVSLAGFLGDTQYF
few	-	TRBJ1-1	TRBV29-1	TGCAGCGTTGAGGTTCGGGGACGGAACACTGAAGCTTTCTTT	CSVEVRGRNTEAFF